This TCR beta chain was obtained from a study of beta chain features in type 1 diabetes (dated by TCRdb to 2016 to 2019). For context, the study as a whole: Patients and healthy donors did not differ in mean age, gender distribution, total cell number or subset yield. A total of 85 million to 140 million sorted cells were examined across all samples, and the number of cells per subset was strongly correlated with RNA yield. In the study, recently diagnosed type 1 diabetes patients and matched healthy donors were compared on the TCRB repertoires of their sorted circulating CD4+ T cell subsets. Regulatory and stem cell-like memory subsets were isolated from only 8 patients and roughly 8 healthy donors, whereas naive and central memory subsets came from all 30 or so donors. Results and caveats for the whole study, not just this receptor: Shorter templates might be favored by PCR, yet because patient and control samples were amplified and corrected together, any such skew would affect both groups equally. Patients with type 1 diabetes made fewer insertions and deleted more nucleotides at VDJ recombination sites, implying thymic rearrangement abnormalities. Because cDNA was sequenced instead of genomic DNA, highly expressing activated cells could be over-represented, though the groups showed no difference in activation or CD3 levels. Naive, central memory and regulatory TCRB repertoires appeared to be more alike among patients than among healthy donors. A moderate but significant shortening of TCRB CDR3 length was observed in type 1 diabetes patients in all four CD4+ subsets. Because small numbers of individuals were included in the HLA sub-analyses, any influence of HLA type on TCRB rearrangement was left unresolved.

The germline V gene sets CDR1 to SGDLS and CDR2 to YYNGEE. Compared with germline, V lacks 0 bases and J lacks 1 base; bases without a gene match: 3. From the cysteine up to the phenylalanine, the CDR3 has a length of 16 residues. Left in the record is the CDR3 DNA by itself, 48 bases read in frame from the first base. This clone was seen only a few times. Which antigen it targets is not known. The record has no base qualities; no much larger clone is one base away. This sample also contains other DNA sequences that code for the same CDR3. A single peripheral blood draw of about 116 mL on average was collected from each donor into heparinised tubes. A BD FACSAria II was used to sort naive, central memory, regulatory and stem cell-like memory CD4+ T cells with a panel that included CD45RO, CCR7, CD25, CD127, CD95 and CD27. Every sorted population had a purity above 95%. PBMCs were isolated right away by Lymphoprep density gradient centrifugation and were stained directly, without culture. So that batch effects would be minimized, each experiment stained and sorted samples in pairs, pairing one healthy donor with one patient.

All of the isolated RNA was reverse transcribed with the High Capacity cDNA Reverse Transcription Kit, so expressed TCRB transcripts were sequenced. Deep immunoSEQ sequencing was performed on naive, central memory and regulatory T cell samples, with an average of about 4 million total reads per sample. Sorted cells were lysed in RLT buffer, and RNA was extracted using DNase-treated RNeasy Micro or Mini kits according to cell number. To prevent cross-contamination, each cell subset was processed individually, whereas patient and healthy donor samples were processed jointly. TCRB sequences were amplified from cDNA with the immunoSEQ multiplex PCR, producing 87-bp fragments spanning the CDR3 region. The amplicons were sequenced using the Illumina HiSeq platform. In the paper's pipeline: PCR bias was corrected computationally using synthetic template baselines, and reads within Hamming distance 2 were collapsed, with unmergeable singletons discarded. By aligning reads against IMGT, V, D and J genes, CDR3 length, and insertions or deletions at six rearrangement sites were assigned. Within each subset, clonotype counts were normalized to sorted cell number, after which true diversity and Gini coefficients were computed with the tcR R package. The overlap coefficient, calculated on TCRB nucleotide sequences, was used to quantify repertoire sharing. As a proxy for the pre-selection repertoire, out-of-frame TCRB sequences from naive cells were analyzed. As stored in TCRdb, this immuneACCESS dataset retains in-frame rearrangements with V and J assigned. A fraction of the clones does not appear; measured against another copy, unresolved V genes explain less than half of the discrepancy, and the remainder lacks a known reason. V and J calls and clone size are those listed in that table; D and trimming were worked out from the DNA. The sample table holds 300,000 to 400,000 clones, of which roughly 13% were seen once. Together, the top ten hold 0.015% of the sample.

The receptor was derived from a woman in her late teens or twenties with type 1 diabetes. The rearranged chain carries TRBV9 and TRBJ2-3, with 9 bases matching TRBD2. The material sequenced was naive CD4+ T cells from blood. Read against the paper, the sample's cell subset or site label means: true naive CD4+ T cells. CDR3 sequence: CASSVAGGRGTDTQYF. The nucleotide sequence reads as follows: TGTGCCAGCAGCGTAGCTGGCGGGAGGGGCACAGATACGCAGTATTTT.